This TCR beta chain was sequenced during a study of breast tumors, draining lymph nodes, adjacent tissues. Overall study results and limits: Luminal-like breast cancer showed significantly greater tumor-nontumor repertoire similarity than basal-like breast cancer did.

TCRdb processed the multiplex PCR reads anew with MiXCR; each CDR3 protein has one entry. The sample includes around 140,000 distinct CDR3 sequences, roughly 33% of them seen just once. Samples came from axillary lymph nodes draining the breast cancer. There are many counts of this clonotype. Antigen specificity is unknown. The CDR3 has 18 residues. Per the germline V gene, CDR1 is LNHDA and CDR2 is SQIVND (reference sequence). V was clipped by 6 bases and J by 0 bases; unmatched bases: 9. The source is a female donor with breast cancer. Some clones in this sample may be carry-over from other donors' samples. The chain employs TRBV19 and TRBJ1-4, with 11 bases fitting TRBD1. Sequencing was performed on axillary lymph node tissue. The CDR3 is CASRRTGGRSATNEKLFF. CDR3 bases: TGTGCCAGTAGACGGACAGGGGGCAGAAGTGCAACTAATGAAAAACTGTTTTTT.